This TCR beta chain emerged from a study of OX40 agonist ivuxolimab in advanced cancers. The overall study: Patients took ivuxolimab, an agonistic anti-OX40 (CD134) antibody. Dose-escalation subjects each had hepatocellular carcinoma, melanoma, renal cell or head and neck cancer. Past anti-PD-1, anti-PD-L1 or anti-CTLA-4 therapy was accepted, and roughly 38% had received some. Study observations and caveats: In the 0.1-3.0 mg/kg groups, partial responders showed among the lowest expansion.

Trimming took 6 bases from V and 6 from J; bases not matched to a gene: 5. This CDR3 is built from 14 residues. CDR1 is MNHNS and CDR2 is SASEGT in the germline V gene. Only in-frame clones appear in the TCRdb table, and some are missing; sequencing was by immunoSEQ multiplex PCR. The sample includes tens of thousands of clones, roughly 89% of them seen just once. This clone has only a few counts. Its cognate antigen is unknown. The sequence was collected from an adult with an advanced solid tumor such as melanoma, head and neck, liver or kidney cancer. V is TRBV6-1 and J is TRBJ1-6; 7 positions agree with TRBD1. The sample was CD4+ or CD8+ T cells sorted from blood, taken in a trial of the OX40 agonist ivuxolimab. The CDR3 spells CASRGQVPNSPLHF. DNA for the CDR3: TGTGCCAGCAGAGGACAGGTCCCTAATTCACCCCTCCACTTT.